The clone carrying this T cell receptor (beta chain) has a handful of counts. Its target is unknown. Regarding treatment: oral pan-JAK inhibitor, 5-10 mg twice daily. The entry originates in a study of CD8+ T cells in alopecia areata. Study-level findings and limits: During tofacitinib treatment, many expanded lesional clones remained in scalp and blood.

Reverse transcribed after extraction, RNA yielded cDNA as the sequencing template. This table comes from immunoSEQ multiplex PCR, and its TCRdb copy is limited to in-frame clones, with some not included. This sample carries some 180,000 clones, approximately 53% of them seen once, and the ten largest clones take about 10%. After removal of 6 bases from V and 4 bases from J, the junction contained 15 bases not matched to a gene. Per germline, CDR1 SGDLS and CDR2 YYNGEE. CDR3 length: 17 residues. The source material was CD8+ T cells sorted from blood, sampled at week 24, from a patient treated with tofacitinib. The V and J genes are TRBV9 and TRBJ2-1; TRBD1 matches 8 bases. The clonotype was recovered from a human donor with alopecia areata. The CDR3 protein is CASNDLSTGVTYNEQFF. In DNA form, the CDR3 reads TGTGCCAGCAACGACCTATCGACAGGGGTTACTTACAATGAGCAGTTCTTC. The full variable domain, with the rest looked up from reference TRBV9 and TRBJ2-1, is DSGVTQTPKHLITATGQRVTLRCSPRSGDLSVYWYQQSLDQGLQFLIQYYNGEERAKGNILERFSAQQFPDLHSELNLSSLELGDSALYFCASNDLSTGVTYNEQFFGPGTRLTVL.